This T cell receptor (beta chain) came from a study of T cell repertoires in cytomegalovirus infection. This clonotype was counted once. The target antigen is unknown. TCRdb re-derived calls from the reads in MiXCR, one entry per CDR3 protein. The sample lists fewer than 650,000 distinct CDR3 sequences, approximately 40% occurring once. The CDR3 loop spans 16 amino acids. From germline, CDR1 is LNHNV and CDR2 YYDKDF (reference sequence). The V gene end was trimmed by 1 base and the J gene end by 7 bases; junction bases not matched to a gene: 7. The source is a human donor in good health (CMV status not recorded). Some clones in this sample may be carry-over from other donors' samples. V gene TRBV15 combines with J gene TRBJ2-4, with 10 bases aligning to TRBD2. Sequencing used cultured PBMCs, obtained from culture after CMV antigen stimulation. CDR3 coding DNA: TGTGCCACCAGCAGAGTAGGTAGCGGGAGGATTAACATTCAGTACTTC. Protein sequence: CATSRVGSGRINIQYF.